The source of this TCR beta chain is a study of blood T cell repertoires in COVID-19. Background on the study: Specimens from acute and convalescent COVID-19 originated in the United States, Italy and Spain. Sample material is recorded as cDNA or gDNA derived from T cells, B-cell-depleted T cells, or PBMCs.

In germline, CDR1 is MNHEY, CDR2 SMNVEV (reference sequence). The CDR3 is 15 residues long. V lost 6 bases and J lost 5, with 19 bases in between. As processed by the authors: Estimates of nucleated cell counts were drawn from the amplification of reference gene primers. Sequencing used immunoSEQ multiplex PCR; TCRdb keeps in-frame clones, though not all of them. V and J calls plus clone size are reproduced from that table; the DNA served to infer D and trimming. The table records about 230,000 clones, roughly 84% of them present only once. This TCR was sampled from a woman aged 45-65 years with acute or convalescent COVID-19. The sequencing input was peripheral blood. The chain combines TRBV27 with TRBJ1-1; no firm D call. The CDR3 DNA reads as TGTGCCAGCAGCCTACGGACGGGATTCGGAACTGAAGCTTTCTTT. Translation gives CASSLRTGFGTEAFF.